The source of this TCR beta chain is a study of immune aging and cytomegalovirus after organ transplant (dated by TCRdb to the early 2020s). Regarding the research as a whole: Three-drug immunosuppression with prednisone, tacrolimus, and mycophenolate was given to all transplant recipients.

Results and caveats for the whole study, not just this receptor: A larger share of large clones was made up of TEMRA cells, and in the seven largest clones (roughly 2,000 cells) aged and TEMRA cells were gained while TCM cells were lost. CD57 was not measured in the sequencing data, so a conservative gene-based aging definition was used instead. Aged-phenotype cells increased post-transplant regardless of clone size, earlier in large clones (days 200-264) than small clones, following viremia.

This clonotype was detected only once. The antigen this receptor binds is unknown. The input lacks base qualities; no much larger clone sits a single base away. One read alone is a weak basis. The time point label, as the study defines it: five sample-tagged time points from pre-transplant (day -1) to day 368 post-transplant, pooled. PBMC were thawed and then stimulated for about twelve hours with a CMV IE-1 overlapping peptide library, with no transport inhibitors added. Thawed cells were rested overnight and then stimulated in R10 medium with CD28/CD49d costimulation. The IE-1 peptide library consisted of 15-amino-acid peptides overlapping by 11 amino acids. Samples from each time point were barcoded using BD Single-Cell Multiplexing Kit Sample Tags, then pooled and stained with oligo-conjugated anti-CD45RA and sorting antibodies. A BD FACSAria III was used to sort CMV-responsive CD8+CD137+ and CD4+CD154+ T cells at 4-way purity. Blood was drawn into EDTA vacutainers and was processed by Ficoll gradient within 1-24 hours.

Reading the germline V gene gives CDR1 KGHSH and CDR2 LQKENI. The V and J ends are trimmed by 8 bases and 2 bases, leaving 12 bases between them. The CDR3 numbers 13 residues from cysteine through phenylalanine. CDR3 DNA is the only sequence kept; it has 39 bases, read in frame from the first base. The library was produced with single-cell sequencing. The run used an Illumina NovaSeq 6000. The BD Rhapsody Targeted mRNA and AbSeq Reagent Kit, in a microwell format, was used for cell capture and library preparation. Libraries covered TCR, sample tags, AbSeq, and targeted mRNA from the Human T-Cell Expression Panel plus custom TOX and TOX2 primers. Libraries were sequenced on an Illumina NovaSeq. Per the original workflow: The analysis covered approximately 9,900 cells in total, of which 7076 were CD8 T cells and 4494 were CD8 T cells with an identifiable TCR CDR3. Raw data were processed with the BD Rhapsody Targeted Analysis Pipeline with V(D)J processing on the Seven Bridges Genomics platform. SeqGeq 1.6.0 was used for quality control, Sample Tag demultiplexing with Lex-BDSMK, clone identification with VDJ Explorer, and Seurat clustering. Clones making up <1% of CD8 T cells were classified as non-expanded, and clones making up >2.5% of the sample were classified as clonal expansions. Using fastp trimming at Q25 and MiXCR clonotype assembly, TCRdb reanalyzed the public sequencing data and kept in-frame beta chains. Here each entry gathers all rows of one CDR3 protein and keeps the most common genes and DNA. TCRdb, not the authors, supplied the V and J calls. The sample table holds 20,000 to 25,000 distinct CDR3 sequences, of which roughly a third were seen once. In total, the top ten clones hold under 30% of the sample.

This TCR derives from a female donor who had a heart transplant and CMV viremia. The sequencing used CMV peptide-activated CD4+ and CD8+ T cells sorted from blood, collected at five time points, pooled. The cell subset or site tag for this specimen amounts to: sorted CD8+CD137+ and CD4+CD154+ T cells after more than 9 h CMV IE-1 peptide stimulation. The sequence joins TRBV18 to TRBJ2-5, with an unclear D gene assignment. The CDR3 region: CASPPTGQETQYF. The DNA reads TGTGCCAGCCCCCCCACCGGACAAGAGACCCAGTACTTC.